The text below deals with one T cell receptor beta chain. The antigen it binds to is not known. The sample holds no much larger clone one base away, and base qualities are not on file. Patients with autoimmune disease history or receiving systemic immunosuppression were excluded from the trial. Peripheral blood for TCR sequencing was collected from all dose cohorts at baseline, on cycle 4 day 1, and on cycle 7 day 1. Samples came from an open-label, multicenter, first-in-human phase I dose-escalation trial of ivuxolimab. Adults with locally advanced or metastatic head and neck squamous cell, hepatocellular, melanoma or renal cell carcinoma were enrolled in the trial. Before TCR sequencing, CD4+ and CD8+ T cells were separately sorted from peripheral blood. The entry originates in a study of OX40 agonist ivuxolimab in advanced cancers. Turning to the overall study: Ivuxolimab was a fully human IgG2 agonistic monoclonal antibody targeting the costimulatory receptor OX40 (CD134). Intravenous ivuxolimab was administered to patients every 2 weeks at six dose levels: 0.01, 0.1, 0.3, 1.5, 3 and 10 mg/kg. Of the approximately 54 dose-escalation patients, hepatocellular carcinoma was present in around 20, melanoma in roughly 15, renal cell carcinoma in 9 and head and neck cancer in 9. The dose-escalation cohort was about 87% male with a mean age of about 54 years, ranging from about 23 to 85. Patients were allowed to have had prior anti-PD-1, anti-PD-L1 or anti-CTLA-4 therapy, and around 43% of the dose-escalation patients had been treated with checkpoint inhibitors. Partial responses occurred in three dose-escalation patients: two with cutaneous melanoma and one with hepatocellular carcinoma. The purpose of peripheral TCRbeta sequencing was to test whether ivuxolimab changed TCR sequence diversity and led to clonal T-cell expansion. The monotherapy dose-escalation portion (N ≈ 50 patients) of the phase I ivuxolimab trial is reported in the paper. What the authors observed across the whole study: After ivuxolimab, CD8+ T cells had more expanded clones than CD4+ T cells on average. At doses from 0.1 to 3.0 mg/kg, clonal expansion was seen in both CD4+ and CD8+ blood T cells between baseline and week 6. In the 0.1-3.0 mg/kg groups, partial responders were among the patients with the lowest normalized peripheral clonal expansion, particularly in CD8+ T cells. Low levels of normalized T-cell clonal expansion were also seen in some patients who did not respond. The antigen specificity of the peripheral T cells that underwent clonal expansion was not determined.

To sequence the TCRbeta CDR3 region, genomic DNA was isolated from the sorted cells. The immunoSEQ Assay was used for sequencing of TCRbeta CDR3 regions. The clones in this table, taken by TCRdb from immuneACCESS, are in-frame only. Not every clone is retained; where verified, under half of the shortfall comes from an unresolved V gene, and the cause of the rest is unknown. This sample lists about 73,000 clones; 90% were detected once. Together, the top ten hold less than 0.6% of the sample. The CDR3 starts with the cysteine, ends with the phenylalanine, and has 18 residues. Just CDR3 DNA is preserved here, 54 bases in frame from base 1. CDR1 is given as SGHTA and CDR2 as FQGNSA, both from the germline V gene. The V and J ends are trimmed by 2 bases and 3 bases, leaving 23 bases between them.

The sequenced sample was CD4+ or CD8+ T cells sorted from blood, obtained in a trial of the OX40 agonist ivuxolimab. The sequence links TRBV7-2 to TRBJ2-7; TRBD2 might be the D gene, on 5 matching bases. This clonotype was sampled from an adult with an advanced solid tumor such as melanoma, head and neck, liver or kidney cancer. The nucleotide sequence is TGTGCCAGCAGCTTAAGGGCTCAGAGTGGGCTAGCTGGCTACGAGCAGTACTTC. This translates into CASSLRAQSGLAGYEQYF.